This T cell receptor (beta chain) was obtained from a study of blood T cell repertoires in COVID-19. This clone was picked up one time. The table came from immunoSEQ multiplex PCR; TCRdb's copy has only in-frame clones and leaves some out. Here the sample spans 250,000 to 350,000 clones, more than 80% being singletons. CDR3 size: 13 residues. Unmatched junction bases numbered 3, after V lost 6 bases and J lost 0 bases. Germline values: CDR1 SQVTM, CDR2 ANQGSEA. This receptor was taken from a woman in her forties or fifties with COVID-19, enrolled during active disease. The sample consisted of peripheral blood. The rearrangement uses TRBV29-1 and TRBJ2-3, with 7 positions matching TRBD2. CDR3 coding DNA: TGCAGCGTAATGGGGGGGAGCACAGATACGCAGTATTTT. Amino acid sequence: CSVMGGSTDTQYF.